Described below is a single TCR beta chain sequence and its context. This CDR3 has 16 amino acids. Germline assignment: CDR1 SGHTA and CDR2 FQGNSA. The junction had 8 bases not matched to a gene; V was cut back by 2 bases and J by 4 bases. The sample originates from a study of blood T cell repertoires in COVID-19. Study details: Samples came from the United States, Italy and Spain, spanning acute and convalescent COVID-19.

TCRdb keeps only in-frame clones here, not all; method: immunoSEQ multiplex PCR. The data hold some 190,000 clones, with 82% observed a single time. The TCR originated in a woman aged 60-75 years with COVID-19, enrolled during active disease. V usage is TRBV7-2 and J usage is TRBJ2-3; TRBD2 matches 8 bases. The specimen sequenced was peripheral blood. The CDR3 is CASSLRLAGMADTQYF. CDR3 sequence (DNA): TGTGCCAGCAGCTTAAGGTTAGCGGGAATGGCAGATACGCAGTATTTT. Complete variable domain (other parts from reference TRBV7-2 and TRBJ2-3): GAGVSQSPSNKVTEKGKDVELRCDPISGHTALYWYRQSLGQGLEFLIYFQGNSAPDKSGLPSDRFSAERTGGSVSTLTIQRTQQEDSAVYLCASSLRLAGMADTQYFGPGTRLTVL.